The sequence of this T cell receptor (beta chain) was determined in a study of CD8 T cells in ankylosing spondylitis. TCRdb itself ran the 5' RACE reads through MiXCR, one entry per CDR3 protein. Of under 250,000 distinct CDR3 sequences listed, around 8% are singletons. V trimming: 5 bases; J trimming: 9 bases; junction bases outside the gene matches: 7. The CDR3 is made up of 15 amino acids. Germline values: CDR1 MNHEY, CDR2 SVGEGT. There are many counts of this clonotype. The specimen sequenced was blood, either unsorted or a sorted T cell fraction (not recorded which). This clonotype originated in a female donor with ankylosing spondylitis or in good health (not recorded which). The chain employs TRBV6-2 or TRBV6-3 and TRBJ2-1; TRBD2 aligns across 13 bases. CDR3 bases: TGTGCCAGCAGTCTACTAGCGGGAGGGAGGGGTGAGCAGTTCTTC. Its protein is CASSLLAGGRGEQFF.